This T cell receptor beta chain was sequenced in a study of OX40 agonist ivuxolimab in advanced cancers. The germline CDR1 and CDR2 sequences are LNHDA and SQIVND (reference sequence). The V end was cut by 5 bases, the J end by 6 bases, with 17 bases between. CDR3 length: 15 residues. Generated by immunoSEQ multiplex PCR, the TCRdb table keeps only in-frame clones and is missing some. The sample includes about 12,000 clones, 80% of them seen just once. The material was CD4+ or CD8+ T cells sorted from blood, obtained in a trial of the OX40 agonist ivuxolimab. The sequence derives from an adult with an advanced solid tumor such as melanoma, head and neck, liver or kidney cancer. The rearrangement links TRBV19 to TRBJ2-1, with TRBD2 as a possible D gene (5 bases). The CDR3 DNA sequence: TGTGCCAGTAGTTCGGGAACATCATACGTCAATGAGCAGTTCTTC. Translated, it gives CASSSGTSYVNEQFF.